This T cell receptor (beta chain) was found in a study of shared clonotypes between healthy human individuals. Naive CD8 cells lacked CD45RO, underwent positive selection for CCR7 and left out terminally differentiated effector memory CD45RA+ cells. Data came from immunoSEQ multiplex PCR; TCRdb stores just in-frame clones and leaves some out. The sample has about 2 million clones; approximately 94% are singletons. Trimming removed 8 bases from V and 1 base from J, with 15 bases in between. This CDR3 contains 13 residues. Germline CDR1 SQVTM, CDR2 ANQGSEA. Sequences were obtained from naive CD8+ T cells sorted from blood. The sequence was obtained from a man younger than 35 in good health. The chain employs TRBV29-1 and TRBJ2-7, with D possibly being TRBD2 (5 bases). CDR3 amino acids: CSRTYEGSYEQYF. DNA for the CDR3: TGCAGCCGCACGTACGAGGGTTCCTACGAGCAGTACTTC.